The 11 T cell receptor beta chains below were found in one sample sequenced in a study of shared clonotypes between healthy human individuals. TCRdb keeps only in-frame clones here, not all; method: immunoSEQ multiplex PCR. The sample lists some 2.4 million clones; approximately 94% were seen once. Material: naive CD4+ T cells from PBMCs. Subset specified: CD45RA+ positively selected. The receptors shown here come from a man aged 18 to 29 in good health. Some clones in this sample may be carry-over from other donors' samples.

The J gene is TRBJ2-3, the V gene TRBV9; TRBD2 matches 7 bases. V lost 4 bases and J lost 6; bases outside the gene matches: 11. The CDR3 runs 15 residues. Germline-derived CDR1 and CDR2 are SGDLS and YYNGEE. CDR3 nucleotide sequence: TGTGCCAGCAGCAGAAGCGGGGACCCCGTGGATACGCAGTATTTT. Encoded protein: CASSRSGDPVDTQYF.

Points on this clone: Different DNA sequences within this sample yield the same CDR3. The chain is built from TRBV5-1 and TRBJ2-1; D possibly corresponds to TRBD2 (5 bases). The CDR3 has 14 amino acids. Between the trimmed V and J ends, which lost 0 bases and 4 bases, there was a span of 8 bases. Germline lookup yields CDR1 SGHRS and CDR2 YFSETQ. CDR3: CASSLATSYNEQFF. The CDR3 coding sequence is TGCGCCAGCAGCTTGGCTACTAGTTACAATGAGCAGTTCTTC.

Concerning this clone: This specimen includes other DNA sequences encoding the same CDR3. The rearrangement joins TRBV5-1 to TRBJ2-1; TRBD2 matches at 10 bases. Trimming removed 2 bases from V and 4 bases from J; junction bases left unmatched: 3. The CDR3 loop spans 15 amino acids. Germline V gene sequence: CDR1 SGHRS, CDR2 YFSETQ. CDR3 sequence (DNA): TGCGCCAGCAGCTTCACTAGCGGGGCTTACAATGAGCAGTTCTTC. It codes for CASSFTSGAYNEQFF.

This clone was detected once. Other nucleotide sequences in the sample specify the same CDR3. The gene calls are TRBV5-1 and TRBJ2-5, with D maybe TRBD1 (5 bases). Germline V CDR1 and CDR2: SGHRS, YFSETQ. This CDR3 is built from 12 residues. Trimming pared 4 bases from V and 5 bases from J, leaving 9 bases between. The CDR3 loop is CASSPNRETQYF. CDR3 nucleotide sequence: TGCGCCAGCAGCCCGAACAGGGAGACCCAGTACTTC.

The J gene is TRBJ2-7, the V gene TRBV6-1; no definite D call. In germline, CDR1 is MNHNS, CDR2 SASEGT. Trimming shortened V by 6 bases and J by 2 bases, and 14 bases separated the two germline ends. This CDR3 is built from 14 residues. CDR3 protein: CASRGSDRTYEQYF. CDR3 DNA sequence: TGTGCCAGCAGGGGCTCGGACCGGACCTACGAGCAGTACTTC.

This clone was counted a single time. This chain links TRBV2 with TRBJ2-5, with 10 positions matching TRBD1. Germline V gene lookup returns CDR1 SNHLY and CDR2 FYNNEI. The CDR3 totals 15 residues. Trimming took 6 bases from V and 1 from J; bases not matched to a gene: 5. The CDR3 DNA sequence: TGTGCCAGCAGCCCGGGACAGGGGCCCCAAGAGACCCAGTACTTC. Translated, it gives CASSPGQGPQETQYF. Variable domain in full (rest from reference TRBV2 and TRBJ2-5): EPEVTQTPSHQVTQMGQEVILRCVPISNHLYFYWYRQILGQKVEFLVSFYNNEISEKSEIFDDQFSVERPDGSNFTLKIRSTKLEDSAMYFCASSPGQGPQETQYFGPGTRLLVL.

V usage is TRBV28 and J usage is TRBJ2-7; D call uncertain. V shed 1 base and J shed 4 bases, with 11 bases lying between them. This CDR3 spans 14 amino acids. Germline assignment: CDR1 MDHEN and CDR2 SYDVKM. In DNA form, the CDR3 reads TGTGCCAGCAGTTTATCAGCTCTTACATACGAGCAGTACTTC. It yields the protein CASSLSALTYEQYF.

J is TRBJ1-4 and V is TRBV7-9; D unclear. The V gene's germline CDR1 is SEHNR and CDR2 FQNEAQ (reference sequence). The CDR3 sequence is 15 residues long. V lost 1 base, J lost 5 bases, and 11 bases lay in between. The CDR3 DNA is TGTGCCAGCAGCTTAGTACTCGCTTCCAATGAAAAACTGTTTTTT. Amino acids: CASSLVLASNEKLFF.

The V call is TRBV5-1, the J call TRBJ2-7, with D maybe TRBD2 (5 bases). Germline V CDR1 and CDR2: SGHRS, YFSETQ. There are 14 residues in the CDR3. Trimming took off 1 base at V and 6 bases at J, with 14 bases between the two ends. The CDR3 nucleotides read TGCGCCAGCAGCTTGTCGGGGAACGCGCTCGAGCAGTACTTC. This sequence encodes CASSLSGNALEQYF.

The chain carries TRBV18 and TRBJ2-7, with D perhaps being TRBD1 or TRBD2 (7 bases each). Deletions cut 6 bases from V and 6 bases from J, with 18 bases between. The CDR3 consists of 14 residues. The germline V gene encodes CDR1 KGHSH and CDR2 LQKENI. CDR3 sequence reads: CASSPQGGLLEQYF. In nucleotides, the CDR3 is TGTGCCAGCTCGCCGCAGGGGGGGCTCCTCGAGCAGTACTTC.

V and J are TRBV5-8 and TRBJ2-5; TRBD1 is a possible D gene (6 bases). Germline V lookup: CDR1 SGHTS, CDR2 YDEGEE. Trimming stripped 2 bases from V and 3 bases from J, with 14 bases between. The CDR3 covers 15 residues. In nucleotides, the CDR3 is TGTGCCAGCAGCTTAAAACAGGGTTGGGAAGAGACCCAGTACTTC. It encodes CASSLKQGWEETQYF.